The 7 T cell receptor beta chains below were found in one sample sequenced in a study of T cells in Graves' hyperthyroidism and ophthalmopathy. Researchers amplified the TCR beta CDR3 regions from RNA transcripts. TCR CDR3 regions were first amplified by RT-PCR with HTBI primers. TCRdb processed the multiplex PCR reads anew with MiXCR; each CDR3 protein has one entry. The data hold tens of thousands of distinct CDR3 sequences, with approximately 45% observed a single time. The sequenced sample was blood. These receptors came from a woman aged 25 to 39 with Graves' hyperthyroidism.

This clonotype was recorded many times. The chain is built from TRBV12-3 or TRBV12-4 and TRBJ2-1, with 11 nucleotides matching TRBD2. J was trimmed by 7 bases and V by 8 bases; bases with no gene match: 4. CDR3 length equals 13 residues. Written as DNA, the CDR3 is TGTGCCAGCTTGGGACTAGCGGAGAATGAGCAGTTCTTC. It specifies CASLGLAENEQFF.

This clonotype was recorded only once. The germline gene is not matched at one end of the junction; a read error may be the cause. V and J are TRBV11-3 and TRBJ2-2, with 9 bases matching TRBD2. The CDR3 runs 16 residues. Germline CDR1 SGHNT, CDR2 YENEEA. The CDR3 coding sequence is TGTGCCAGCAGCTCCCAAGCGGGAGGAGTGGGCGGGGAGCTGTCTTTT. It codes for CASSSQAGGVGGELSF.

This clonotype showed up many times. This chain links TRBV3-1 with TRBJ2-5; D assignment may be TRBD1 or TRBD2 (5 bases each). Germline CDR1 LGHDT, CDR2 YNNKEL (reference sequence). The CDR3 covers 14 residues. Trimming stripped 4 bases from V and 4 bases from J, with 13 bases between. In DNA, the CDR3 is TGTGCCAGCAGCCTTGGGACGTTGCTAGAGACCCAGTACTTC. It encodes CASSLGTLLETQYF.

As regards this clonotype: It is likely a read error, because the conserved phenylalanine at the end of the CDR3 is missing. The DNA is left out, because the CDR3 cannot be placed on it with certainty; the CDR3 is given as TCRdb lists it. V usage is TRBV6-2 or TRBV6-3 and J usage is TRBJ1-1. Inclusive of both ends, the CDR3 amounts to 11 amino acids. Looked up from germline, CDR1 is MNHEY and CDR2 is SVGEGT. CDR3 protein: CASRFNTEALS.

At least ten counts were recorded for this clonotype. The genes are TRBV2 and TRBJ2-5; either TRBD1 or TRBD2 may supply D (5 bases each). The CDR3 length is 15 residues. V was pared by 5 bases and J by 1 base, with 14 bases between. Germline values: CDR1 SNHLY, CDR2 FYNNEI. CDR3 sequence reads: CASSRDRVLQETQYF. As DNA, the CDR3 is TGTGCCAGCAGTCGGGACCGGGTCCTCCAAGAGACCCAGTACTTC.

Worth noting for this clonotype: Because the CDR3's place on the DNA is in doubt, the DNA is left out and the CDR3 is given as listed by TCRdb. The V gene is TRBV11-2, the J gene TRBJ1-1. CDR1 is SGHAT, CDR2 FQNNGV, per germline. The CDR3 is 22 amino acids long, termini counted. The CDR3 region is CASSLVGLGSPLHFGNGTEAFF.

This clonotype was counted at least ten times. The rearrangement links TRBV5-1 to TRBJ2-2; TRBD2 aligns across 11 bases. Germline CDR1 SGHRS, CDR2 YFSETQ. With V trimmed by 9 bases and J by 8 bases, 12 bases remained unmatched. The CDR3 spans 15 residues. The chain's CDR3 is CATQGLAASGGELFF. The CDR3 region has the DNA TGCGCCACACAGGGACTAGCGGCCAGCGGGGGGGAGCTGTTTTTT.